The subject of this entry is one TCR beta chain. Those who donated, Caucasian adults without exception, all lived in Nashville, Tennessee. The sample is drawn from a study of shared clonotypes between healthy human individuals. Germline V gene sequence: CDR1 SQVTM, CDR2 ANQGSEA. The CDR3 runs to 14 residues. Trimming shortened V by 0 bases and J by 7 bases, and 16 bases separated the two germline ends. How the authors handled the data: Filtering differed, since immunoSEQ gave only junction sequences and no quality scores. TCRdb keeps only in-frame clones here, not all; method: immunoSEQ multiplex PCR. That table furnishes V, J and clone size, whereas the DNA furnished D and trimming. The table has approximately 2.5 million clones, roughly 93% seen once; the top ten hold around 0.37%.

The gene calls are TRBV29-1 and TRBJ2-7; the D gene could be TRBD1 or TRBD2 (5 bases each). The sequence came from a man between 18 and 35 years old in good health. Some clones in this sample may be carry-over from other donors' samples. Material: naive CD4+ T cells from PBMCs. Noted subset: CD45RA+ positively selected. CDR3 nucleotides: TGCAGCGTTGAAGAGGGCAGTGGGGCGGGTGAGCAGTACTTC. This sequence encodes CSVEEGSGAGEQYF.